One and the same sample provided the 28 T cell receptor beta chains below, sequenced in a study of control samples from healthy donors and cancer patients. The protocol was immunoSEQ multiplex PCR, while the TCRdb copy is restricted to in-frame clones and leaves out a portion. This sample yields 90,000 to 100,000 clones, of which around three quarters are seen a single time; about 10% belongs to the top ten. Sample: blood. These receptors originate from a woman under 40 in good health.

The CDR3 DNA is TGTGCCAGCAGTTTAAAGAGTGGGACTGAAGCTTTCTTT. It yields the protein CASSLKSGTEAFF. The V and J genes are TRBV12-3 or TRBV12-4 and TRBJ1-1; no definite D call. The CDR3 contains 13 residues. The V end lost 2 bases, the J end lost 5 bases, and 9 bases lay between the germline ends.

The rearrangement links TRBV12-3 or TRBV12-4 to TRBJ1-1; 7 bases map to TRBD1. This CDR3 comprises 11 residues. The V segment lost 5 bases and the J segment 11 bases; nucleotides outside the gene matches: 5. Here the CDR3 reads CASSQRGQAFF. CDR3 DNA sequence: TGTGCCAGCAGTCAAAGGGGGCAGGCTTTCTTT.

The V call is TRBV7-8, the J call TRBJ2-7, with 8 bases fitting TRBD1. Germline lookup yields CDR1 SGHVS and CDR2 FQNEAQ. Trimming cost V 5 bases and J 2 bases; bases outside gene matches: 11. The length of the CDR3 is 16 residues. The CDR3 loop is CASSQRHGQGPYEQYF. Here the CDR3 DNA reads TGTGCCAGCAGCCAACGGCACGGACAGGGTCCCTACGAGCAGTACTTC.

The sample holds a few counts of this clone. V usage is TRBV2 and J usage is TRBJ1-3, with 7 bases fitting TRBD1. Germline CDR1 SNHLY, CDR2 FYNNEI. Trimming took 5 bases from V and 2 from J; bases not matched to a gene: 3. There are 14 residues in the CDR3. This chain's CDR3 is CASSITGAGNTIYF. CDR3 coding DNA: TGTGCCAGCAGTATAACAGGGGCTGGAAACACCATATATTTT. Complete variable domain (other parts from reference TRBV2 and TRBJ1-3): EPEVTQTPSHQVTQMGQEVILRCVPISNHLYFYWYRQILGQKVEFLVSFYNNEISEKSEIFDDQFSVERPDGSNFTLKIRSTKLEDSAMYFCASSITGAGNTIYFGEGSWLTVV.

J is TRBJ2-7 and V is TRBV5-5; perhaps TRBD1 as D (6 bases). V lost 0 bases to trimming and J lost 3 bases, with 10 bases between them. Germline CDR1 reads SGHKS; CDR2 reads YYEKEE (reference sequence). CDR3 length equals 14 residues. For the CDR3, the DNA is TGTGCCAGCAGCTTGGGGCAGGGGAACTACGAGCAGTACTTC. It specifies CASSLGQGNYEQYF.

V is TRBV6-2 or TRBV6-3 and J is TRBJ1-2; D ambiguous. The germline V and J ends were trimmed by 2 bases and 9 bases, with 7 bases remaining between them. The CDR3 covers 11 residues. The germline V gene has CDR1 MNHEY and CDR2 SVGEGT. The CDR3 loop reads CASSYQVSYTF. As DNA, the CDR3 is TGTGCCAGCAGTTACCAGGTCAGCTACACCTTC.

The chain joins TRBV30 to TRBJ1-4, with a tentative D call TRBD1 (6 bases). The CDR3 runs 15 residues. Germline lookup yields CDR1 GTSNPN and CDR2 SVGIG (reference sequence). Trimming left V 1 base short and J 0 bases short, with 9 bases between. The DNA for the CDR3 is TGTGCCTGGAGTGCAGGGGTCACAACTAATGAAAAACTGTTTTTT. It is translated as CAWSAGVTTNEKLFF.

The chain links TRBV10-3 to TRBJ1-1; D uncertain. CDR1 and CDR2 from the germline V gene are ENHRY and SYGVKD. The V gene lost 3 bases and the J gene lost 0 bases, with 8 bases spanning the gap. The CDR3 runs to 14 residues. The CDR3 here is CAISEPAMNTEAFF. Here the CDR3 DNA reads TGTGCCATCAGTGAACCCGCGATGAACACTGAAGCTTTCTTT.

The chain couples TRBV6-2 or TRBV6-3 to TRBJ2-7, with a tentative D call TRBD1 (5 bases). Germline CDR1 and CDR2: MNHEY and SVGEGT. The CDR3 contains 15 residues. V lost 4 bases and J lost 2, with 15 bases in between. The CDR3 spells CASSSRALEPYEQYF. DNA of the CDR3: TGTGCCAGCAGTTCCAGGGCCCTGGAACCCTACGAGCAGTACTTC.

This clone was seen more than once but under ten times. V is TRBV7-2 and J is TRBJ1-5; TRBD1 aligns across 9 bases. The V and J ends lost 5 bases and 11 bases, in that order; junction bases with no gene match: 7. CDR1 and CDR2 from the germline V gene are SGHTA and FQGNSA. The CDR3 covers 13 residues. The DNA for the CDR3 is TGTGCCAGCAGCCCAACAGGGGGCAGGTCCCAGCATTTT. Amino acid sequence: CASSPTGGRSQHF.

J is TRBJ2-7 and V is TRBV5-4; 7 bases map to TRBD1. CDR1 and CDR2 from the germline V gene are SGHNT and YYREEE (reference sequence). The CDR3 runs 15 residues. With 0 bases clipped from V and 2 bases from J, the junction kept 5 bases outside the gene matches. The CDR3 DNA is TGTGCCAGCAGCTTGGCAGGGGGTAATACCTACGAGCAGTACTTC. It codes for CASSLAGGNTYEQYF. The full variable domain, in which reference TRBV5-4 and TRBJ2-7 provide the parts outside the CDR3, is ETGVTQSPTHLIKTRGQQVTLRCSSQSGHNTVSWYQQALGQGPQFIFQYYREEENGRGNFPPRFSGLQFPNYSSELNVNALELDDSALYLCASSLAGGNTYEQYFGPGTRLTVT.

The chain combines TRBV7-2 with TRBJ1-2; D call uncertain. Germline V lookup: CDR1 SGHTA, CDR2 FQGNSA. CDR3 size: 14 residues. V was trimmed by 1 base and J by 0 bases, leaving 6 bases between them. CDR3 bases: TGTGCCAGCAGCTTAGGGCGGGCTAACTATGGCTACACCTTC. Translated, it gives CASSLGRANYGYTF. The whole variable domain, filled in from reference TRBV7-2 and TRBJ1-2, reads GAGVSQSPSNKVTEKGKDVELRCDPISGHTALYWYRQSLGQGLEFLIYFQGNSAPDKSGLPSDRFSAERTGGSVSTLTIQRTQQEDSAVYLCASSLGRANYGYTFGSGTRLTVV.

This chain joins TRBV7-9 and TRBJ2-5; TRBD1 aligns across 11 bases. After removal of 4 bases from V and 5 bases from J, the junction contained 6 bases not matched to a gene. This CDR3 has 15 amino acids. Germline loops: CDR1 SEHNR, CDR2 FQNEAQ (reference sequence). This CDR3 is CASSSGQGAEETQYF. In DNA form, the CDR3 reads TGTGCCAGCAGCTCCGGACAGGGGGCTGAGGAGACCCAGTACTTC.

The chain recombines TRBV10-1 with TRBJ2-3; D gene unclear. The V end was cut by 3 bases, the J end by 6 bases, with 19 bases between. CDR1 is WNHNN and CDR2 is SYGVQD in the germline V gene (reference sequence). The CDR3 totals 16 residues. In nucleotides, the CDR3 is TGCGCCAGCAGTGATTACCACGCTCCACCACACGATACGCAGTATTTT. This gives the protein CASSDYHAPPHDTQYF.

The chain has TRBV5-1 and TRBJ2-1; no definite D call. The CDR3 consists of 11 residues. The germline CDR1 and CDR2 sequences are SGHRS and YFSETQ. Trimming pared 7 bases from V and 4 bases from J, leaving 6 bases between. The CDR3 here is CASVLYNEQFF. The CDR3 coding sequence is TGCGCCAGCGTCCTATACAATGAGCAGTTCTTC.

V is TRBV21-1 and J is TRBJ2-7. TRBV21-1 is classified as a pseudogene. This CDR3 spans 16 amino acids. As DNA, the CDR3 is TGTGCCAGCATCAAGGCCCCCCTTGACCCTTCCTACGAGCAGTACTTC. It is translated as CASIKAPLDPSYEQYF.

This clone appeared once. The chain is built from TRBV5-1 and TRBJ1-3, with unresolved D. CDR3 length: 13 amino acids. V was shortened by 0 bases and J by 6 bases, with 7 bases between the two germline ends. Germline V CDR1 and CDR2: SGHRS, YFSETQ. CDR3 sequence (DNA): TGCGCCAGCAGCTTGGGCCAGTTAAACACCATATATTTT. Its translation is CASSLGQLNTIYF. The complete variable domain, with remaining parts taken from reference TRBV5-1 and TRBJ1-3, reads KAGVTQTPRYLIKTRGQQVTLSCSPISGHRSVSWYQQTPGQGLQFLFEYFSETQRNKGNFPGRFSGRQFSNSRSEMNVSTLELGDSALYLCASSLGQLNTIYFGEGSWLTVV.

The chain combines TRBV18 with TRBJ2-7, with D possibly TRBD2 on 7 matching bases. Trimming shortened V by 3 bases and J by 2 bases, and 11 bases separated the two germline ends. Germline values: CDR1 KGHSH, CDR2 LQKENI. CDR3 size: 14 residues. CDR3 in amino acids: CASSPREGAYEQYF. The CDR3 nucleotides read TGTGCCAGCTCACCCAGGGAGGGGGCCTACGAGCAGTACTTC.

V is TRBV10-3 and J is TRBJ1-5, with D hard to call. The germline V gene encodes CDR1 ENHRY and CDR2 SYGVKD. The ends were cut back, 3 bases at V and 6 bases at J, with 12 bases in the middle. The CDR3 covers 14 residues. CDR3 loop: CAISDKGMVQPQHF. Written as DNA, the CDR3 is TGTGCCATCAGTGATAAGGGAATGGTTCAGCCCCAGCATTTT.

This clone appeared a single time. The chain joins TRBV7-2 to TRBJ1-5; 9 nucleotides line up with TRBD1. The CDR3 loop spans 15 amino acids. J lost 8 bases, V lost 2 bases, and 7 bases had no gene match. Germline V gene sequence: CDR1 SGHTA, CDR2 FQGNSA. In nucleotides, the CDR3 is TGTGCCAGCAGCTTAATCGGACAGGGGTTTAAGCCCCAGCATTTT. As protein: CASSLIGQGFKPQHF.

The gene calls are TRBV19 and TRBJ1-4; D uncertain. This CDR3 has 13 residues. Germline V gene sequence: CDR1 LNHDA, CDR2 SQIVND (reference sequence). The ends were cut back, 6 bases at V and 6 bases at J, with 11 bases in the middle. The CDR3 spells CASRLVGDEKLFF. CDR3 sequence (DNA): TGTGCCAGTAGGCTTGTTGGGGATGAAAAACTGTTTTTT.

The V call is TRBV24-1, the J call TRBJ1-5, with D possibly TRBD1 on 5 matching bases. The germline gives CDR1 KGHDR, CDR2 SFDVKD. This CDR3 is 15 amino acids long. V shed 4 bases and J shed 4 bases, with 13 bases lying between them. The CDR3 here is CATSETGPFNQPQHF. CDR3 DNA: TGTGCCACCAGTGAAACAGGACCTTTTAATCAGCCCCAGCATTTT.

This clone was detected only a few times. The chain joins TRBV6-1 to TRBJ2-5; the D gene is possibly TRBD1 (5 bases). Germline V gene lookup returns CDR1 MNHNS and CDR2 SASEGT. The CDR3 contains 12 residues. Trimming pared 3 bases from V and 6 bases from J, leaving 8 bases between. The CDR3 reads CASSEQGKTQYF. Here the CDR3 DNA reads TGTGCCAGCAGTGAGCAGGGAAAGACCCAGTACTTC.

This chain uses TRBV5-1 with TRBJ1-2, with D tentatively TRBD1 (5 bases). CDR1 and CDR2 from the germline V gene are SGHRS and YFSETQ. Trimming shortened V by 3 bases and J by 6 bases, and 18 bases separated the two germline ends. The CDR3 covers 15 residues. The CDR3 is CASSSGRGRVDGYTF. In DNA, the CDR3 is TGCGCCAGCAGCTCGGGGAGGGGCAGGGTTGATGGCTACACCTTC.

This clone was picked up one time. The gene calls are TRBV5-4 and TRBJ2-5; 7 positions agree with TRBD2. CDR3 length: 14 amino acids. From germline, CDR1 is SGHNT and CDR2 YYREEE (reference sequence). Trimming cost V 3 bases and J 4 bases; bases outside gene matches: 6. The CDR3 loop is CASSSGGRGETQYF. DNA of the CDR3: TGTGCCAGCAGCTCCGGAGGGAGGGGAGAGACCCAGTACTTC.

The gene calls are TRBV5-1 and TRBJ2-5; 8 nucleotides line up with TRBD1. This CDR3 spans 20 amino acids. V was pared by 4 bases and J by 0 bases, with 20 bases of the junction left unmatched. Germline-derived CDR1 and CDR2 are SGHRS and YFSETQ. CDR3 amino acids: CASSATRPGQVHLDQETQYF. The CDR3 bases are TGCGCCAGCAGCGCAACCCGTCCGGGACAGGTACATCTGGACCAAGAGACCCAGTACTTC.

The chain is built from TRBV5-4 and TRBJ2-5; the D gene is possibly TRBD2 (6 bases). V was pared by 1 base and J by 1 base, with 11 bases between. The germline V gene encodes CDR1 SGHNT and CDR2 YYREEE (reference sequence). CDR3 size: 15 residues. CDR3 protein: CASSLYAGIQETQYF. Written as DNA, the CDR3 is TGTGCCAGCAGCTTGTACGCGGGGATCCAAGAGACCCAGTACTTC.

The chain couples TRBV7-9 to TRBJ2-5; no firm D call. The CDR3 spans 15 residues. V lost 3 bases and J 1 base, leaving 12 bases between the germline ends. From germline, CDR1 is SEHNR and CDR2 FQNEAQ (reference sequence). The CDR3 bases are TGTGCCAGCAGCTTGGGTAGTGGAAGCCAAGAGACCCAGTACTTC. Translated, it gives CASSLGSGSQETQYF.